The 8 T cell receptor beta chains below were found in one sample sequenced in a study of T cells in Graves' hyperthyroidism and ophthalmopathy (dated by TCRdb to the late 2010s). To prepare the library, multiplex PCR was applied. These reads were obtained on an Illumina HiSeq 2000. TCR beta CDR3 regions were amplified from RNA transcripts. The first round of RT-PCR for the TCR CDR3 was performed with the HTBI primer set and the Qiagen OneStep RT-PCR kit. The public reads were quality trimmed at Q25 with fastp and then assembled into clones with MiXCR by TCRdb, keeping productive beta chains. For every CDR3 protein sequence, its rows merge into one entry that carries the most common genes and DNA. Here the sample has about 610,000 distinct CDR3 sequences; about 45% occur a single time. Around 7.7% of the sample goes to the ten largest clones. The sample was peripheral blood or thyroid tissue (not recorded which). The receptors come from a woman aged 18 to 35 with Graves' hyperthyroidism.

About this clonotype: Given a much more abundant clone one base away, this may be a read error. This chain uses TRBV20-1 with TRBJ1-1, with 8 bases matching TRBD1. This CDR3 has 14 amino acids. Germline-derived CDR1 and CDR2 are DFQATT and SNEGSKA (reference sequence). The CDR3 protein is CSTRGDRGNTEAFF. The CDR3, as DNA: TGCAGTACTAGAGGCGACAGGGGGAACACTGAAGCTTTCTTT.

Ten or more counts support this clonotype. The V gene is TRBV9, the J gene TRBJ2-5; TRBD2 might be the D (5 bases). Germline CDR1 reads SGDLS; CDR2 reads YYNGEE. The CDR3 covers 15 residues. With 4 bases removed from V and 2 bases from J, the gap between germline ends came to 15 bases. CDR3 region: CASSSPREAQETQYF. The CDR3 DNA reads TGTGCCAGCAGCTCTCCACGGGAAGCGCAAGAGACCCAGTACTTC.

V gene TRBV7-3 combines with J gene TRBJ1-5; D gene uncertain. The CDR3 extends over 11 amino acids. CDR1 and CDR2 from the germline V gene are SGHTA and FQGTGA. Deletions cut 2 bases from V and 11 bases from J, with 7 bases between. CDR3 sequence: CASSLRRTQHF. The CDR3 DNA sequence: TGTGCCAGCAGCTTACGCCGGACCCAGCATTTT.

V usage is TRBV20-1 and J usage is TRBJ1-3, with D unclear. This CDR3 comprises 13 residues. With 3 bases removed from V and 4 bases from J, the gap between germline ends came to 10 bases. The germline CDR1 and CDR2 sequences are DFQATT and SNEGSKA (reference sequence). The CDR3 nucleotides read TGCAGTGCTAGGGTGGAGGGCGGAAACACCATATATTTT. It yields the protein CSARVEGGNTIYF.

This clonotype has at least ten counts. This chain joins TRBV12-5 and TRBJ2-7, with unresolved D. The germline V gene has CDR1 LGHNT and CDR2 FRNRAP. The V end lost 4 bases, the J end lost 1 base, and 5 bases lay between the germline ends. CDR3 length: 12 residues. CDR3 loop: CASGSHSYEQYF. In DNA, the CDR3 is TGTGCTAGTGGTTCCCATTCCTACGAGCAGTACTTC.

This clonotype has more than one count but fewer than ten. The chain couples TRBV25-1 to TRBJ2-7; weak D call: TRBD2 (6 bases). Trimming took off 8 bases at V and 6 bases at J, with 11 bases between the two ends. Germline CDR1 MGHDK, CDR2 SYGVNS. The CDR3 runs 11 residues. The CDR3 spells CASGGGFEQYF. As DNA, the CDR3 is TGTGCCAGCGGTGGGGGGTTCGAGCAGTACTTC.

This clonotype has at least ten counts. J is TRBJ2-7 and V is TRBV7-9, with 7 nucleotides matching TRBD1. Per the germline V gene, CDR1 is SEHNR and CDR2 is FQNEAQ (reference sequence). V shed 5 bases, J shed 1 base, and the junction held 8 bases outside the gene matches. The CDR3 is 15 residues long. The CDR3 protein is CASSHTGVGSYEQYF. In DNA, the CDR3 is TGTGCCAGCAGCCATACAGGGGTGGGGTCCTACGAGCAGTACTTC.

The table lists this clonotype with many counts. This chain connects TRBV2 to TRBJ2-7; D may be TRBD2 (5 bases). The closer fit of TRBJ2-5 to the DNA end suggests the J call may be wrong. The CDR3 totals 11 residues. Germline V gives CDR1 SNHLY, CDR2 FYNNEI. CDR3 nucleotide sequence: TGTGCCAGCAGTGCGGAGGTGACCCAGTACTTC. Translation gives CASSAEVTQYF.